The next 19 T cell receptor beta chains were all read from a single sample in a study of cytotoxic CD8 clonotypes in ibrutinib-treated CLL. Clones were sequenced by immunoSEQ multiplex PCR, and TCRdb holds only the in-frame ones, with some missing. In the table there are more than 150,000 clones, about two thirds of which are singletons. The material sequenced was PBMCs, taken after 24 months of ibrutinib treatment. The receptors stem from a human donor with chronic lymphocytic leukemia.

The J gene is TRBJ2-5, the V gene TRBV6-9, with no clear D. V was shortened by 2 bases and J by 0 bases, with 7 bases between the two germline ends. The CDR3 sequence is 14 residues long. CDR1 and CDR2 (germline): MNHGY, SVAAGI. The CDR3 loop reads CASSYPDNQETQYF. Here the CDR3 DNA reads TGTGCCAGCAGTTATCCAGACAACCAAGAGACCCAGTACTTC.

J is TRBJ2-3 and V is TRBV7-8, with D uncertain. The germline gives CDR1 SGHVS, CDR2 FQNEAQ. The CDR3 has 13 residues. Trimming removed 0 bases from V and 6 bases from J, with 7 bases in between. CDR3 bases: TGTGCCAGCAGCTTAGCCATGCGTGATACGCAGTATTTT. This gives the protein CASSLAMRDTQYF.

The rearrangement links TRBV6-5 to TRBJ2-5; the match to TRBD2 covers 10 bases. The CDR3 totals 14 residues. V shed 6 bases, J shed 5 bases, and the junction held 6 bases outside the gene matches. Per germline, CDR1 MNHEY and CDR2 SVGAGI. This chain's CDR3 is CASRKAGGRETQYF. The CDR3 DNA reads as TGTGCCAGCAGAAAAGCGGGAGGGAGGGAGACCCAGTACTTC.

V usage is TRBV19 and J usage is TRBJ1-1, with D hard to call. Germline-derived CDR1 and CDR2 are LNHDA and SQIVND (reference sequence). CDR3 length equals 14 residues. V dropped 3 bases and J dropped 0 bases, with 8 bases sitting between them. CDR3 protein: CASSIRPLNTEAFF. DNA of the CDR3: TGTGCCAGTAGTATCAGGCCCTTGAACACTGAAGCTTTCTTT.

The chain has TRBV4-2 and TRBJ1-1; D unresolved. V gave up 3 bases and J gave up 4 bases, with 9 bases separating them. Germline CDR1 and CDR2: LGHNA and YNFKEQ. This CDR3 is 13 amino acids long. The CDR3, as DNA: TGTGCCAGCAGCCATCAACCCCTCACTGAAGCTTTCTTT. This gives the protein CASSHQPLTEAFF.

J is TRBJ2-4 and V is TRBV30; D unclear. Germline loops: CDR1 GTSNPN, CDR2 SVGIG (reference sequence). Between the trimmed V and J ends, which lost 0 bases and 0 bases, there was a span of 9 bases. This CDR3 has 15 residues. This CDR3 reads CAWSVSIVAKNIQYF. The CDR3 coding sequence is TGTGCCTGGAGTGTATCTATCGTAGCCAAAAACATTCAGTACTTC.

The DNA for the CDR3 is TGTGCCAGCAGCTTGGGCGGGATGGGGGCAGATACGCAGTATTTT. It encodes CASSLGGMGADTQYF. The chain is built from TRBV11-3 and TRBJ2-3, with D perhaps TRBD2 (6 bases). V shed 3 bases and J shed 4 bases, with 14 bases lying between them. Per the germline V gene, CDR1 is SGHNT and CDR2 is YENEEA. This CDR3 region has 15 residues.

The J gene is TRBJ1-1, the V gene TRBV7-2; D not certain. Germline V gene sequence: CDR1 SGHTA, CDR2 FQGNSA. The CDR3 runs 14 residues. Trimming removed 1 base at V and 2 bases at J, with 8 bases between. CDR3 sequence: CASSLVPRNTEAFF. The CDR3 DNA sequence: TGTGCCAGCAGCTTAGTTCCCCGAAACACTGAAGCTTTCTTT.

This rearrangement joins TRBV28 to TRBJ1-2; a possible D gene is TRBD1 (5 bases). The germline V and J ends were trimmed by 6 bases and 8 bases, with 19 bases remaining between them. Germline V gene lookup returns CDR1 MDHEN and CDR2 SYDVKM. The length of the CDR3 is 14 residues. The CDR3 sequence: CASRSGTTKGGYTF. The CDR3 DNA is TGTGCCAGCAGGTCCGGGACGACAAAAGGAGGCTACACCTTC.

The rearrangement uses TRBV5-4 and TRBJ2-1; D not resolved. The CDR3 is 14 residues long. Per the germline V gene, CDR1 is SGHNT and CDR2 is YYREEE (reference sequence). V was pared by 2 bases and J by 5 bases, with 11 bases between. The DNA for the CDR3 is TGTGCCAGCAGCTTAGTAGGATTCAACAATGAGCAGTTCTTC. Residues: CASSLVGFNNEQFF. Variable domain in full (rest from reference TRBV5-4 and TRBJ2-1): ETGVTQSPTHLIKTRGQQVTLRCSSQSGHNTVSWYQQALGQGPQFIFQYYREEENGRGNFPPRFSGLQFPNYSSELNVNALELDDSALYLCASSLVGFNNEQFFGPGTRLTVL.

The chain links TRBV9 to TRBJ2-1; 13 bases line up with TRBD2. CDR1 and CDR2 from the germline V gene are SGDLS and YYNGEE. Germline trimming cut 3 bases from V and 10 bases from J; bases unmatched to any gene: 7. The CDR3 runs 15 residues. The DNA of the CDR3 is TGTGCCAGCAGCGCAGGGACTAGCGGGACTTGGGAGCAGTTCTTC. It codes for CASSAGTSGTWEQFF.

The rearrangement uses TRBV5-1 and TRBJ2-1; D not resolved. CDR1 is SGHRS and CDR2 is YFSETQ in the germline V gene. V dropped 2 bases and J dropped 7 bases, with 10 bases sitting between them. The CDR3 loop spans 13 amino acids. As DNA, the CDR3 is TGCGCCAGCAGCTTTGAGCCCCTTAATGAGCAGTTCTTC. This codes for CASSFEPLNEQFF.

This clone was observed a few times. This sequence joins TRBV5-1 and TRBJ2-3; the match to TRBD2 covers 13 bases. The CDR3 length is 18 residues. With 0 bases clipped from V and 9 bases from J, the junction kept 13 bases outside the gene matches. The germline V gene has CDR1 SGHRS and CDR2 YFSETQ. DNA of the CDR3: TGCGCCAGCAGCTTGGGAGGACTAGCGGGAGCGCTCGGGGGCACGCAGTATTTT. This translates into CASSLGGLAGALGGTQYF.

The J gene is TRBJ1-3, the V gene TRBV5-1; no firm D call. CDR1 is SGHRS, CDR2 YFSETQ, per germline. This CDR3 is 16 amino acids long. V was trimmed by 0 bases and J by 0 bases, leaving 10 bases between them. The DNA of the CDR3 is TGCGCCAGCAGCTTGGTGGGCGTTCGCTCTGGAAACACCATATATTTT. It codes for CASSLVGVRSGNTIYF.

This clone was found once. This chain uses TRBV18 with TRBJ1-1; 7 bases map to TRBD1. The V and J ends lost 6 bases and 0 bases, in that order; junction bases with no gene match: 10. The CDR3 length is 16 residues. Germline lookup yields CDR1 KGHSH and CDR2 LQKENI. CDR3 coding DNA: TGTGCCAGCTCGCCTCTTGCAACAGGGGTGAACACTGAAGCTTTCTTT. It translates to CASSPLATGVNTEAFF.

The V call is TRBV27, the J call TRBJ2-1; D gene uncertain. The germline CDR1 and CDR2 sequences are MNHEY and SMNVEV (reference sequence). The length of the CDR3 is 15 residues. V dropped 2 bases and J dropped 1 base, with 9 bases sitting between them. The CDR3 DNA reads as TGTGCCAGCAGTTTAGTGGTAGCATCCTACAATGAGCAGTTCTTC. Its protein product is CASSLVVASYNEQFF.

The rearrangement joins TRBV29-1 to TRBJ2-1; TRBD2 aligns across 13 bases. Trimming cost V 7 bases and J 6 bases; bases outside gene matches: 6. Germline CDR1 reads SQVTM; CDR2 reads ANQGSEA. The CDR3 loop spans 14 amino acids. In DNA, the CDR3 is TGCAGCGCTGGACTAGCGGGAGATGGCAATGAGCAGTTCTTC. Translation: CSAGLAGDGNEQFF.

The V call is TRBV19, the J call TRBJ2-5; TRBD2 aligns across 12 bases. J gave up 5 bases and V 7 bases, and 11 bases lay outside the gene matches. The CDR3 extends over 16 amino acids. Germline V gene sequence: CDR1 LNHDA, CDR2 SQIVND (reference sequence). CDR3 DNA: TGTGCCAGTAAACAAGCGCTAGCGGGAGGGGAGGAGACCCAGTACTTC. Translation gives CASKQALAGGEETQYF.

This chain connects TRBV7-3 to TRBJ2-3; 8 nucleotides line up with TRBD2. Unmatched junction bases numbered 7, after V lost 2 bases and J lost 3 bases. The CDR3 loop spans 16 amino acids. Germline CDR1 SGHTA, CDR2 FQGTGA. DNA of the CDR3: TGTGCCAGCAGCTTATTAGGGGCGGGAGGTACAGATACGCAGTATTTT. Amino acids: CASSLLGAGGTDTQYF.